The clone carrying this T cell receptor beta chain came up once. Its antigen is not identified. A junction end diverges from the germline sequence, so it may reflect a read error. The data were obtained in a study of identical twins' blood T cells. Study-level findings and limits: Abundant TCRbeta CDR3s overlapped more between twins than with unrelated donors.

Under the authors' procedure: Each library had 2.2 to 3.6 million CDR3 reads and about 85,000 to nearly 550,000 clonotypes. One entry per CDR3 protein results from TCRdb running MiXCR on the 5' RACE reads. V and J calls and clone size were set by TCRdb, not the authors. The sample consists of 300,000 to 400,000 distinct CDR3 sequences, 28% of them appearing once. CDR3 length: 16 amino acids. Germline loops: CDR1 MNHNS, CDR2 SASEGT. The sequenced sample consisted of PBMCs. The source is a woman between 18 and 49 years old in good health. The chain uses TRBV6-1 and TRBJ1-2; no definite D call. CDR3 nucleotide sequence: TGTGCCAGCAGTGATTTTACGGGGATTGGTAACTATGGCTACATCTTC. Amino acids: CASSDFTGIGNYGYIF.